This TCR beta chain was recorded in a study of T cells in Graves' hyperthyroidism and ophthalmopathy. Study summary: Peripheral blood was acquired at first diagnosis, ahead of any therapy whatsoever.

Study-wide results and limits: Median prediction lead before ophthalmopathy onset was 6.5 months with the model. Most clonotypes expanded in the thyroid (above 0.001) were also present in blood.

Amplification of TCR beta CDR3 regions used RNA as the template. During a first-round RT-PCR of the TCR CDR3, the HTBI primer set was used. One entry per CDR3 protein, called by TCRdb with MiXCR from the multiplex PCR reads. The data show about 640,000 distinct CDR3 sequences, less than 25% seen once. Diagnosis relied on clinical symptoms, serum thyroxine and TRAb, thyroid ultrasound and orbital computed tomography. This CDR3 is built from 17 residues. Germline V CDR1 and CDR2: DFQATT, SNEGSKA (reference sequence). Regarding this clonotype: Its cognate antigen is unknown.

This receptor was taken from a man aged 25 to 40 with Graves' ophthalmopathy. The rearrangement uses TRBV20-1 and TRBJ2-1, with 7 bases aligning to TRBD2. The J call is doubtful: the DNA matches TRBJ2-7 better. Sequenced: blood. The DNA for the CDR3 is TGCAGTGCTAGAGATGGATCTAGCGGAGTCTCCTACAATGAGCAGTACTTC. Protein sequence: CSARDGSSGVSYNEQYF.